The following is a T cell receptor beta chain sequence with its context. Its specificity is not known. The data are from a study of cytomegalovirus exposure and HLA in healthy donors. General study points: Cytomegalovirus status was reportedly diagnosed by the classifier with high sensitivity and specificity.

The table came from immunoSEQ multiplex PCR; TCRdb's copy has only in-frame clones and leaves some out. The table lists hundreds of thousands of clones, more than 80% of them singletons. Sequencing used PBMCs. This TCR derives from a woman between 18 and 29 years old in good health and CMV-seronegative.

The CDR3 region has the DNA TGTGCCAGCAGCGCGACAGGGCTGTCCTACGAGCAGTACTTC. It is translated as CASSATGLSYEQYF. The rearrangement links TRBV9 to TRBJ2-7, with 7 bases matching TRBD1. Unmatched junction bases numbered 4, after V lost 3 bases and J lost 1 base. The CDR3 consists of 14 residues. Looked up from germline, CDR1 is SGDLS and CDR2 is YYNGEE.